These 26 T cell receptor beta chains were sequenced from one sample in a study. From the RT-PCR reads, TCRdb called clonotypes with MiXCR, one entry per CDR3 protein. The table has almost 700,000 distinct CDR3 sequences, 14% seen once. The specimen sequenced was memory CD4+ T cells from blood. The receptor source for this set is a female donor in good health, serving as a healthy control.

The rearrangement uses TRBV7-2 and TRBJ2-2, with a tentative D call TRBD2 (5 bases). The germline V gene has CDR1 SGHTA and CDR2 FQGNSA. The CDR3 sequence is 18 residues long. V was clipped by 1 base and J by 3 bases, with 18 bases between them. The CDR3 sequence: CASSLGVSLARYTGELFF. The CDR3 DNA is TGTGCCAGCAGCTTAGGGGTATCTCTAGCTCGTTACACCGGGGAGCTGTTTTTT.

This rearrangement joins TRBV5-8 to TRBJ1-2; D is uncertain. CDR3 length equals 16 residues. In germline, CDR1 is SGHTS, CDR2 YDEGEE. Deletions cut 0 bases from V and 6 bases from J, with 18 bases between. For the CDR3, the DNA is TGTGCCAGCAGCTTGGCCCGTGGCAGGCATTCCGATGGCTACACCTTC. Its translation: CASSLARGRHSDGYTF. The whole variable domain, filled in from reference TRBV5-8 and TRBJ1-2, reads EAGVTQSPTHLIKTRGQQATLRCSPISGHTSVYWYQQALGLGLQFLLWYDEGEERNRGNFPPRFSGRQFPNYSSELNVNALELEDSALYLCASSLARGRHSDGYTFGSGTRLTVV.

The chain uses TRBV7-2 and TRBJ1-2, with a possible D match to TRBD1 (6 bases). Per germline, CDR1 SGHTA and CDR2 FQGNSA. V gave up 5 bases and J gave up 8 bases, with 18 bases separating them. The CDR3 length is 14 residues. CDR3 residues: CASSPGGGNGGYTF. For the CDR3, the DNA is TGTGCCAGCAGCCCCGGAGGGGGTAACGGAGGCTACACCTTC.

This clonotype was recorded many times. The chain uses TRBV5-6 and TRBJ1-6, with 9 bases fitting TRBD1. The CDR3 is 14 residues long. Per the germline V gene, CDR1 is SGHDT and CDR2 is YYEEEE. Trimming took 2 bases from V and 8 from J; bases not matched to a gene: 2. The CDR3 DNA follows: TGTGCCAGCAGCTTTCGGGACAGGGATTCACCCCTCCACTTT. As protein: CASSFRDRDSPLHF.

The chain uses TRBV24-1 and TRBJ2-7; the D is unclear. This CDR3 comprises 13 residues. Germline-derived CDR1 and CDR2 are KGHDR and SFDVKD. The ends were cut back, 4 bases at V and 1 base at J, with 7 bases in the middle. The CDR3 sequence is CATSESFSYEQYF. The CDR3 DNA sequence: TGTGCCACCAGTGAGAGTTTTTCCTACGAGCAGTACTTC.

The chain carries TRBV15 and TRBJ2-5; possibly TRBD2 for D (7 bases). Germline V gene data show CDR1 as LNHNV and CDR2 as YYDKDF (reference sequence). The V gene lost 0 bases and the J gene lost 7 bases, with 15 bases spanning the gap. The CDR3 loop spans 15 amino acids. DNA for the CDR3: TGTGCCACCAGCAGAGATCTGGCAGGGGAGGGGACCCAGTACTTC. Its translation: CATSRDLAGEGTQYF. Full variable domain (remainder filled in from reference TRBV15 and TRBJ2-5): DAMVIQNPRYQVTQFGKPVTLSCSQTLNHNVMYWYQQKSSQAPKLLFHYYDKDFNNEADTPDNFQSRRPNTSFCFLDIRSPGLGDTAMYLCATSRDLAGEGTQYFGPGTRLLVL.

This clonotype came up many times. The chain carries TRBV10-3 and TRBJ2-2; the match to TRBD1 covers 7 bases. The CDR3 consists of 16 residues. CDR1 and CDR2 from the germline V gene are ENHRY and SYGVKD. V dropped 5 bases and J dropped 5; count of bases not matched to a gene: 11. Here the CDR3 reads CAISPRSLQGTGELFF. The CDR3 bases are TGTGCCATCAGTCCCCGAAGCCTACAGGGGACCGGGGAGCTGTTTTTT.

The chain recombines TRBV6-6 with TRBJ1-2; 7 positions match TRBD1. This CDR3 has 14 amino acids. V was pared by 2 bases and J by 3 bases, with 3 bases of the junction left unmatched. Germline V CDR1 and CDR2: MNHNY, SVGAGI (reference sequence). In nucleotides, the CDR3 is TGTGCCAGCAGTTACAATCAGGGGGACTATGGCTACACCTTC. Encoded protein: CASSYNQGDYGYTF.

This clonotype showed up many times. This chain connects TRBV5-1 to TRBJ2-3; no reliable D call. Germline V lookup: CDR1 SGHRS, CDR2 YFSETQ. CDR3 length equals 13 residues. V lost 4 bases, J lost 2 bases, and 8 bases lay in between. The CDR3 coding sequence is TGCGCCAGCAGCCCGACGCCCACAGATACGCAGTATTTT. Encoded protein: CASSPTPTDTQYF.

The CDR3 spells CASSLTSSRNEQFF. The DNA of the CDR3 is TGTGCCAGCAGCTTAACGTCCTCAAGGAATGAGCAGTTCTTC. The chain recombines TRBV7-2 with TRBJ2-1; D ambiguous. Germline V gene data show CDR1 as SGHTA and CDR2 as FQGNSA. The V end was cut by 2 bases, the J end by 7 bases, with 12 bases between. CDR3 length equals 14 residues. Using reference TRBV7-2 and TRBJ2-1 for the parts outside the CDR3, the full variable domain is GAGVSQSPSNKVTEKGKDVELRCDPISGHTALYWYRQSLGQGLEFLIYFQGNSAPDKSGLPSDRFSAERTGGSVSTLTIQRTQQEDSAVYLCASSLTSSRNEQFFGPGTRLTVL.

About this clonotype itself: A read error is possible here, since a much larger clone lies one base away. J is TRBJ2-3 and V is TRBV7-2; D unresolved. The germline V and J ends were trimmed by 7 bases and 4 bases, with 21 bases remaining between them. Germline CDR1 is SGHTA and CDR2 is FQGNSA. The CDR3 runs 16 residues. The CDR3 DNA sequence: TGTGCCAGCACCCTGAGGACCCAGATGTCGGCAGATACGCAGTATTTT. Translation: CASTLRTQMSADTQYF.

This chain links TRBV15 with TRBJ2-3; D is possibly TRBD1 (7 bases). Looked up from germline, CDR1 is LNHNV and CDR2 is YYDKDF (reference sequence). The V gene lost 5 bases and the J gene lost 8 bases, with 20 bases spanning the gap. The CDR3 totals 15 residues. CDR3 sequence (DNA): TGTGCCACCAGCCTCGGAGGGGGCCGAGTATCTACGCAGTATTTT. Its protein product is CATSLGGGRVSTQYF.

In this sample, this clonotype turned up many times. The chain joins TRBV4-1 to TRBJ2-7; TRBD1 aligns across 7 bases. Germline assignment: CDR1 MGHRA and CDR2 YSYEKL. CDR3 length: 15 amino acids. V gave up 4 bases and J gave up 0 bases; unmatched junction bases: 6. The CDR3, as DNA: TGCGCCAGCAGCCCGAGGACAGGAAGCTCCTACGAGCAGTACTTC. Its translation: CASSPRTGSSYEQYF.

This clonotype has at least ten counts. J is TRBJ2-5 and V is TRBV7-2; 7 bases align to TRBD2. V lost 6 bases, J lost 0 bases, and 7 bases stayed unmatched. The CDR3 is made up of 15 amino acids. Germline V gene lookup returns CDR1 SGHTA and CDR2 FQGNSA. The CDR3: CASSLKGGDQETQYF. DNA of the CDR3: TGTGCCAGCAGTTTAAAGGGAGGGGACCAAGAGACCCAGTACTTC.

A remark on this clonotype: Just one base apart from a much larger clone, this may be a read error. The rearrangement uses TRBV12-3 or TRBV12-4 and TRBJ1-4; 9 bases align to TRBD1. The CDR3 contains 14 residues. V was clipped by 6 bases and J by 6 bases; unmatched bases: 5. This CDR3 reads CASRLTGGYEKLFF. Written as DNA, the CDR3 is TGTGCCAGCAGGTTGACAGGGGGTTATGAAAAACTGTTTTTT.

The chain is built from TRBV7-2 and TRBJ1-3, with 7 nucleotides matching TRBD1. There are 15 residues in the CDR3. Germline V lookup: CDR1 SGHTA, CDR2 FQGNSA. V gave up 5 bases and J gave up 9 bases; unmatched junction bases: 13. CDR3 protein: CASSPGTAVRGTIYF. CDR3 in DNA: TGTGCCAGCAGCCCAGGGACAGCGGTTCGGGGCACCATATATTTT.

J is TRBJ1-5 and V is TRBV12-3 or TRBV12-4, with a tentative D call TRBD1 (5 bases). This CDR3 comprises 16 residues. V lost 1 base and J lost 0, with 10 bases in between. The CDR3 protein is CASSLGQKNSNQPQHF. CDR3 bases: TGTGCCAGCAGTTTAGGACAGAAGAATAGCAATCAGCCCCAGCATTTT.

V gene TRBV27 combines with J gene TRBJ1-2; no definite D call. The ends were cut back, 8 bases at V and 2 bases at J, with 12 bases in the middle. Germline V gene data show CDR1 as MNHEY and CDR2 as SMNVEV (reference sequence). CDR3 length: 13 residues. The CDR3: CASGNYVNYGYTF. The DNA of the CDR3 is TGTGCCAGCGGGAATTACGTAAACTATGGCTACACCTTC.

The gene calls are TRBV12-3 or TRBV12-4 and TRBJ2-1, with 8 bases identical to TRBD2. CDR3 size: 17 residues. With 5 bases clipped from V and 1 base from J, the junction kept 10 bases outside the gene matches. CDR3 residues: CASSGLAPSLSYNEQFF. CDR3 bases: TGTGCCAGCAGTGGACTAGCTCCCTCTCTATCCTACAATGAGCAGTTCTTC.

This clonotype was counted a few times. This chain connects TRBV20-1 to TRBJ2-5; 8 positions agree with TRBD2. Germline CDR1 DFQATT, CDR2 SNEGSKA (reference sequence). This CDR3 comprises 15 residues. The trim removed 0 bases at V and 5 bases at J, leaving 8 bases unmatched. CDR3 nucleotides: TGCAGTGCTAGAGATCCGGGAGGGTCCGGTGAGACCCAGTACTTC. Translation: CSARDPGGSGETQYF.

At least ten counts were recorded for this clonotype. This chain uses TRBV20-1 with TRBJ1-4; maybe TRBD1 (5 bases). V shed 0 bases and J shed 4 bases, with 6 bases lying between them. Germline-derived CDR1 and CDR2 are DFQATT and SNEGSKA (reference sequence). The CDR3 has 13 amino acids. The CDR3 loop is CSARDGGNEKLFF. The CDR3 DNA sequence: TGCAGTGCTAGAGACGGGGGTAATGAAAAACTGTTTTTT.

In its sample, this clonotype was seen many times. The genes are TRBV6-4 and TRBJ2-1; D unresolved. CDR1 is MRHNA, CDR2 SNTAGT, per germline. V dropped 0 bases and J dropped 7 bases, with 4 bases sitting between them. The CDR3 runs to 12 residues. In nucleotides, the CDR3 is TGTGCCAGCAGTGACTCTGATAATGAGCAGTTCTTC. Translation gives CASSDSDNEQFF.

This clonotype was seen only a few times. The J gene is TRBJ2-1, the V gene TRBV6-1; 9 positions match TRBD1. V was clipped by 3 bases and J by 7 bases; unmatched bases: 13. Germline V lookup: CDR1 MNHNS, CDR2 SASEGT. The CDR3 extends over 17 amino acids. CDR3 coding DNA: TGTGCCAGCAGTGATTCTAACGACGGGACAGGGAGGAATGAGCAGTTCTTC. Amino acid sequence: CASSDSNDGTGRNEQFF.

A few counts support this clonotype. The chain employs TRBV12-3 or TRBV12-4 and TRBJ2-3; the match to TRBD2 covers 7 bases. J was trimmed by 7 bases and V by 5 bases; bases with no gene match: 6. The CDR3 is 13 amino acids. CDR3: CASSGLDGNTQYF. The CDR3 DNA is TGTGCCAGCAGTGGACTAGACGGTAATACGCAGTATTTT.

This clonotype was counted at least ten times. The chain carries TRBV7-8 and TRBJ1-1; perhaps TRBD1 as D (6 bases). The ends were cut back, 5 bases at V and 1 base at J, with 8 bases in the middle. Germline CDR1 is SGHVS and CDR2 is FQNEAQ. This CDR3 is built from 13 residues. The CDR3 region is CASSADRNTEAFF. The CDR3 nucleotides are TGTGCCAGCAGCGCGGACAGGAACACTGAAGCTTTCTTT.

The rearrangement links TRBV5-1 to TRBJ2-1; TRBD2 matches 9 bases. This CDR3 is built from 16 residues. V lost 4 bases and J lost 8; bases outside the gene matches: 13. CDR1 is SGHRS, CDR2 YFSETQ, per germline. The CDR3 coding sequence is TGCGCCAGCAGCGTGGGAACAGGGACTAGCATAGATGAGCAGTTCTTC. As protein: CASSVGTGTSIDEQFF. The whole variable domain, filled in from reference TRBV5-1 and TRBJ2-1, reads KAGVTQTPRYLIKTRGQQVTLSCSPISGHRSVSWYQQTPGQGLQFLFEYFSETQRNKGNFPGRFSGRQFSNSRSEMNVSTLELGDSALYLCASSVGTGTSIDEQFFGPGTRLTVL.